The 30 T cell receptor beta chains presented below share a single source sample, sequenced in a study of T-cell reconstitution after alpha-beta-depleted transplantation in children. Preparation of the TCRbeta library used unique molecular identifiers. Using its own MiXCR run on the PCR reads, TCRdb lists one record per CDR3 protein. Of hundreds of thousands of distinct CDR3 sequences listed, around 9.6% are singletons. Specimen: PBMCs from the stem cell graft donor, collected from the stem cell graft. These receptor sequences come from a human donor who donated a stem cell graft to a child with acute lymphoblastic leukemia.

This clonotype appeared many times. V usage is TRBV29-1 and J usage is TRBJ1-1; D might be TRBD1 (5 bases). The V gene lost 1 base and the J gene lost 4 bases, with 10 bases spanning the gap. There are 13 residues in the CDR3. CDR1 SQVTM and CDR2 ANQGSEA come from the germline V gene. The CDR3 bases are TGCAGCGTTGAAGGACAGAGGGGCACTGAAGCTTTCTTT. Its translation is CSVEGQRGTEAFF.

This clonotype was counted many times. The gene calls are TRBV25-1 and TRBJ2-1; the match to TRBD1 covers 7 bases. V was clipped by 6 bases and J by 6 bases; unmatched bases: 11. There are 15 residues in the CDR3. CDR1 MGHDK and CDR2 SYGVNS come from the germline V gene. The CDR3 DNA reads TGTGCCAGCAGCCCAACAGGGGCGTGGATCAATGAGCAGTTCTTC. Translating gives CASSPTGAWINEQFF. Looking up the rest from reference TRBV25-1 and TRBJ2-1 gives the full variable domain: EADIYQTPRYLVIGTGKKITLECSQTMGHDKMYWYQQDPGMELHLIHYSYGVNSTEKGDLSSESTVSRIRTEHFPLTLESARPSHTSQYLCASSPTGAWINEQFFGPGTRLTVL.

The chain carries TRBV19 and TRBJ1-1; D gene uncertain. The V gene lost 7 bases and the J gene lost 4 bases, with 16 bases spanning the gap. This CDR3 spans 14 amino acids. Germline CDR1 is LNHDA and CDR2 is SQIVND (reference sequence). DNA of the CDR3: TGTGCCAGTAAGAATTGGGGTTTATTCACTGAAGCTTTCTTT. This encodes CASKNWGLFTEAFF.

V and J are TRBV5-1 and TRBJ1-2; D call uncertain. V lost 0 bases and J lost 0, with 9 bases in between. This CDR3 comprises 15 residues. The germline V gene has CDR1 SGHRS and CDR2 YFSETQ. The CDR3 nucleotides are TGCGCCAGCAGCTTGGGAGCGGCGGCTAACTATGGCTACACCTTC. Translation gives CASSLGAAANYGYTF.

The V call is TRBV12-3 or TRBV12-4, the J call TRBJ1-5; no clear D gene. The CDR3 has 13 amino acids. V was pared by 2 bases and J by 11 bases, with 13 bases between. CDR3 loop: CASSLSRPDTQHF. CDR3 bases: TGTGCCAGCAGTTTATCCAGGCCCGACACCCAGCATTTT.

The table lists this clonotype with a few counts. The rearrangement joins TRBV12-3 or TRBV12-4 to TRBJ2-2; 8 positions match TRBD2. The CDR3 covers 16 residues. With V trimmed by 6 bases and J by 4 bases, 10 bases remained unmatched. Here the CDR3 reads CASSQWAGGFTGELFF. Written as DNA, the CDR3 is TGTGCCAGCAGCCAATGGGCGGGGGGTTTCACCGGGGAGCTGTTTTTT.

Ten or more counts support this clonotype. The chain recombines TRBV4-2 with TRBJ1-1, with TRBD1 as a possible D gene (5 bases). From germline, CDR1 is LGHNA and CDR2 YNFKEQ. CDR3 length equals 15 residues. Trimming left V 1 base short and J 0 bases short, with 9 bases between. The CDR3, as DNA: TGTGCCAGCAGCCAAGGCAGGGCTATGAACACTGAAGCTTTCTTT. Encoded protein: CASSQGRAMNTEAFF.

This clonotype was seen at least ten times. The V call is TRBV6-5, the J call TRBJ2-7; D possibly corresponds to TRBD1 (6 bases). The CDR3 sequence is 18 residues long. Trimming pared 0 bases from V and 0 bases from J, leaving 18 bases between. Germline V gene sequence: CDR1 MNHEY, CDR2 SVGAGI. In nucleotides, the CDR3 is TGTGCCAGCAGTTACTCCCTAGGGGGAGCGGTAAGCTCCTACGAGCAGTACTTC. Translated, it gives CASSYSLGGAVSSYEQYF.

This clonotype was observed a handful of times. The chain recombines TRBV7-9 with TRBJ1-1, with D unresolved. The CDR3 sequence is 12 residues long. The V end was cut by 5 bases, the J end by 1 base, with 5 bases between. CDR1 SEHNR and CDR2 FQNEAQ come from the germline V gene (reference sequence). The CDR3 bases are TGTGCCAGCAGCATACAGAACACTGAAGCTTTCTTT. It yields the protein CASSIQNTEAFF.

The CDR3 region is CASSTGSRPTGANVLTF. DNA for the CDR3: TGTGCCAGCAGTACCGGATCACGACCCACTGGGGCCAACGTCCTGACTTTC. V gene TRBV27 combines with J gene TRBJ2-6; D gene unclear. Germline V gene data show CDR1 as MNHEY and CDR2 as SMNVEV (reference sequence). CDR3 length: 17 amino acids. Trimming removed 5 bases at V and 2 bases at J, with 16 bases between.

This clonotype showed up just a few times. V gene TRBV11-2 combines with J gene TRBJ1-1; D gene unclear. This CDR3 contains 11 residues. Germline-derived CDR1 and CDR2 are SGHAT and FQNNGV. Between the trimmed V and J ends, which lost 2 bases and 7 bases, there was a span of 5 bases. CDR3 DNA sequence: TGTGCCAGCAGCTTACACGGTGAAGCTTTCTTT. Translation: CASSLHGEAFF.

The rearrangement links TRBV5-1 to TRBJ2-2; 7 bases fit TRBD2. The length of the CDR3 is 18 residues. V lost 4 bases, J lost 4 bases, and 16 bases stayed unmatched. CDR1 and CDR2 (germline): SGHRS, YFSETQ. The CDR3 loop is CASSPGRGRGDPTGELFF. The CDR3 DNA reads TGCGCCAGCAGCCCCGGTCGAGGCCGGGGGGACCCCACCGGGGAGCTGTTTTTT.

The table lists this clonotype with many counts. The chain recombines TRBV5-5 with TRBJ2-6; 7 positions agree with TRBD1. There are 15 residues in the CDR3. Germline CDR1 reads SGHKS; CDR2 reads YYEKEE (reference sequence). J lost 0 bases, V lost 7 bases, and 4 bases had no gene match. CDR3 residues: CASEQGNSGANVLTF. CDR3 bases: TGTGCCAGCGAACAGGGGAACTCTGGGGCCAACGTCCTGACTTTC. Filled out from reference TRBV5-5 and TRBJ2-6, the complete variable domain reads DAGVTQSPTHLIKTRGQQVTLRCSPISGHKSVSWYQQVLGQGPQFIFQYYEKEERGRGNFPDRFSARQFPNYSSELNVNALLLGDSALYLCASEQGNSGANVLTFGAGSRLTVL.

At least ten counts were recorded for this clonotype. This chain uses TRBV7-9 with TRBJ1-3; a possible D gene is TRBD1 (5 bases). The CDR3 runs 15 residues. Germline-derived CDR1 and CDR2 are SEHNR and FQNEAQ (reference sequence). Trimming pared 1 base from V and 0 bases from J, leaving 7 bases between. CDR3: CASSLGTSSGNTIYF. The CDR3 nucleotides read TGTGCCAGCAGCTTAGGGACAAGCTCTGGAAACACCATATATTTT. The whole variable domain, remainder taken from reference TRBV7-9 and TRBJ1-3, is DTGVSQNPRHKITKRGQNVTFRCDPISEHNRLYWYRQTLGQGPEFLTYFQNEAQLEKSRLLSDRFSAERPKGSFSTLEIQRTEQGDSAMYLCASSLGTSSGNTIYFGEGSWLTVV.

This clonotype was picked up many times. This chain connects TRBV20-1 to TRBJ2-4; 9 bases are a match to TRBD1. Germline V gene lookup returns CDR1 DFQATT and CDR2 SNEGSKA (reference sequence). After removal of 5 bases from V and 0 bases from J, the junction contained 17 bases not matched to a gene. The CDR3 is made up of 19 amino acids. CDR3 sequence reads: CSAHTADRGLSVAKNIQYF. CDR3 bases: TGCAGTGCTCATACCGCGGACAGGGGACTATCTGTAGCCAAAAACATTCAGTACTTC.

At least ten counts were recorded for this clonotype. V and J are TRBV12-3 or TRBV12-4 and TRBJ1-1, with D perhaps matching TRBD1 (6 bases). The CDR3 loop spans 14 amino acids. V was cut by 1 base and J by 2 bases, with 8 bases left in between. The CDR3 DNA reads as TGTGCCAGCAGTTTAGTCAGGGGAAACACTGAAGCTTTCTTT. Its protein product is CASSLVRGNTEAFF.

The chain carries TRBV20-1 and TRBJ1-4; possible D gene TRBD1, 5 bases. This CDR3 is 13 amino acids long. Germline V CDR1 and CDR2: DFQATT, SNEGSKA (reference sequence). V was cut by 5 bases and J by 0 bases, with 7 bases left in between. The CDR3 is CSAHRTTNEKLFF. DNA for the CDR3: TGCAGTGCTCACAGGACAACTAATGAAAAACTGTTTTTT.

This clonotype has just a few counts. The chain combines TRBV5-5 with TRBJ2-1, with D tentatively TRBD1 or TRBD2 (5 bases each). Between the trimmed V and J ends, which lost 5 bases and 7 bases, there was a span of 10 bases. The germline V gene encodes CDR1 SGHKS and CDR2 YYEKEE (reference sequence). CDR3 length: 12 residues. The CDR3 nucleotides read TGTGCCAGCAGTTCCGAGGGGAATGAGCAGTTCTTC. It is translated as CASSSEGNEQFF.

This clonotype showed up just a few times. The chain recombines TRBV7-2 with TRBJ1-1; D gene uncertain. The CDR3 length is 9 residues. Trimming pared 4 bases from V and 8 bases from J, leaving 2 bases between. Germline V CDR1 and CDR2: SGHTA, FQGNSA. The DNA for the CDR3 is TGTGCCAGCAGCTCCGAAGCTTTCTTT. Amino acid sequence: CASSSEAFF.

This clonotype was observed at least ten times. The chain joins TRBV9 to TRBJ2-1; 15 nucleotides agree with TRBD2. From germline, CDR1 is SGDLS and CDR2 YYNGEE. V trimming: 4 bases; J trimming: 7 bases; junction bases outside the gene matches: 6. CDR3 length: 16 amino acids. CDR3: CASSQGLAGGGNEQFF. CDR3 bases: TGTGCCAGCAGCCAGGGACTAGCGGGGGGTGGGAATGAGCAGTTCTTC.

This clonotype was found a few times. J is TRBJ2-2 and V is TRBV5-1, with a tentative D call TRBD1 (6 bases). The CDR3 runs 15 residues. Germline CDR1 reads SGHRS; CDR2 reads YFSETQ. V lost 4 bases to trimming and J lost 2 bases, with 12 bases between them. The CDR3, as DNA: TGCGCCAGCAGCGTATCACAGGGAAACACCGGGGAGCTGTTTTTT. Translating it yields CASSVSQGNTGELFF.

This clonotype showed up many times. The chain employs TRBV12-3 or TRBV12-4 and TRBJ1-5, with 7 bases that match TRBD1. After removal of 3 bases from V and 2 bases from J, the junction contained 1 base not matched to a gene. The CDR3 is made up of 14 amino acids. CDR3 bases: TGTGCCAGCAGTTTTACAGGGGGCAATCAGCCCCAGCATTTT. As protein: CASSFTGGNQPQHF.

This clonotype was detected only a few times. A clone one base away is much larger, so this may be a read error. The chain links TRBV7-9 to TRBJ1-3; D unresolved. CDR1 SEHNR and CDR2 FQNEAQ come from the germline V gene (reference sequence). The CDR3 length is 15 residues. The CDR3 loop reads CASSSIVSFGNPIYF. The CDR3 DNA reads as TGTGCCAGCAGCTCAATCGTGTCGTTTGGAAACCCCATATATTTT. The whole variable domain, filled in from reference TRBV7-9 and TRBJ1-3, reads DTGVSQNPRHKITKRGQNVTFRCDPISEHNRLYWYRQTLGQGPEFLTYFQNEAQLEKSRLLSDRFSAERPKGSFSTLEIQRTEQGDSAMYLCASSSIVSFGNPIYFGEGSWLTVV.

This clonotype appeared a few times. The V gene is TRBV5-1, the J gene TRBJ2-7, with TRBD1 matching 7 bases. V was clipped by 0 bases and J by 0 bases; unmatched bases: 9. This CDR3 is built from 17 residues. The germline gives CDR1 SGHRS, CDR2 YFSETQ. The CDR3 loop reads CASSLEAEGTDSYEQYF. CDR3 bases: TGCGCCAGCAGCTTGGAGGCCGAGGGGACAGACTCCTACGAGCAGTACTTC.

This clonotype was observed a few times. This chain uses TRBV5-1 with TRBJ2-1, with 11 bases matching TRBD2. The V gene end was trimmed by 4 bases and the J gene end by 5 bases; junction bases not matched to a gene: 11. The CDR3 extends over 17 amino acids. Germline loops: CDR1 SGHRS, CDR2 YFSETQ. CDR3 residues: CASSGSIAGGANNEQFF. As DNA, the CDR3 is TGCGCCAGCAGCGGATCAATAGCGGGGGGGGCTAACAATGAGCAGTTCTTC.

This chain uses TRBV25-1 with TRBJ2-6; D may match TRBD1 or TRBD2 (7 bases each). V lost 4 bases to trimming and J lost 5 bases, with 18 bases between them. Germline values: CDR1 MGHDK, CDR2 SYGVNS. The CDR3 loop spans 17 amino acids. The CDR3 region has the DNA TGTGCCAGCAGTGGAGTGTCCAGGGGGGGATGGGCCAACGTCCTGACTTTC. Protein product: CASSGVSRGGWANVLTF.

This clonotype appeared a few times. The rearrangement joins TRBV5-5 to TRBJ2-6; no clear D gene. CDR3 size: 16 residues. Germline loops: CDR1 SGHKS, CDR2 YYEKEE (reference sequence). V shed 4 bases and J shed 3 bases, with 14 bases lying between them. The CDR3 bases are TGTGCCAGCAGCCCCTATTCCCGAAGTGGGGCCAACGTCCTGACTTTC. Its protein is CASSPYSRSGANVLTF.

This clonotype has only a few counts. This chain connects TRBV10-1 to TRBJ2-7; D is uncertain. The V end lost 2 bases, the J end lost 6 bases, and 20 bases lay between the germline ends. Germline loops: CDR1 WNHNN, CDR2 SYGVQD (reference sequence). This CDR3 has 16 residues. In nucleotides, the CDR3 is TGCGCCAGCAGTGAGGAGTGGAGAATCGGTACTTTCGAGCAGTACTTC. Translating it yields CASSEEWRIGTFEQYF.

This clonotype showed up many times. The CDR3 coding sequence is TGTGCCAGTAAGTGGCGGGGTGCCGCGGCTACGCAGTATTTT. It yields the protein CASKWRGAAATQYF. The chain links TRBV12-3 or TRBV12-4 to TRBJ2-3, with D perhaps TRBD2 (6 bases). The CDR3 length is 14 residues. The V end lost 9 bases, the J end lost 8 bases, and 21 bases lay between the germline ends.

The rearrangement links TRBV7-2 to TRBJ2-2; tentative D call: TRBD2 (5 bases). The CDR3 length is 14 residues. CDR1 is SGHTA and CDR2 is FQGNSA in the germline V gene. The V gene lost 1 base and the J gene lost 13 bases, with 16 bases spanning the gap. The CDR3: CASSLENRAVGLFF. Here the CDR3 DNA reads TGTGCCAGCAGCTTAGAGAACCGAGCGGTAGGGCTGTTTTTT.